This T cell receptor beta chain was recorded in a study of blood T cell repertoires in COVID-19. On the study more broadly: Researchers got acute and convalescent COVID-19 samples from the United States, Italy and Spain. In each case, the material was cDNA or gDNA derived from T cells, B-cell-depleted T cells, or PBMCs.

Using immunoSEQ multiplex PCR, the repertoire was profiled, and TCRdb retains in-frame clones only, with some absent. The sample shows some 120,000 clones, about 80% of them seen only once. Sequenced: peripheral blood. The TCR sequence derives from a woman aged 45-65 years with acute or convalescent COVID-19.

CDR3 DNA: TGTGCCAGCAGGAGGGGGATTTATGAAAAACTGTTTTTT. This sequence encodes CASRRGIYEKLFF. The chain links TRBV6-5 to TRBJ1-4, with D possibly being TRBD1 (6 bases). Between the trimmed V and J ends, which lost 6 bases and 6 bases, there was a span of 11 bases. CDR1 MNHEY and CDR2 SVGAGI come from the germline V gene. This CDR3 region has 13 residues.